This paragraph covers one T cell receptor beta chain sequence. These data belong to a study of shared T cell receptors in the human thymus. Germline V lookup: CDR1 LGHNT, CDR2 FRNRAP. The CDR3 totals 16 residues. The trim removed 2 bases at V and 0 bases at J, leaving 3 bases unmatched. This table comes from immunoSEQ multiplex PCR, and its TCRdb copy is limited to in-frame clones, with some not included. Of fewer than 700,000 clones listed, roughly 90% are singletons. These data also formed part of another study, on human thymus T cells. That source adds: Surgeons resected thymus tissue during corrective heart surgery. Unrelated individuals had highly overlapping thymic repertoires, as reported in related research.

This receptor was obtained from a boy in the first two years of life with a congenital heart defect. The specimen was thymocytes. The V call is TRBV12-5, the J call TRBJ2-7, with 11 bases lining up with TRBD1. The CDR3 here is CASGLTGQGASYEQYF. CDR3 sequence (DNA): TGTGCTAGTGGTTTGACCGGACAGGGGGCCTCCTACGAGCAGTACTTC.